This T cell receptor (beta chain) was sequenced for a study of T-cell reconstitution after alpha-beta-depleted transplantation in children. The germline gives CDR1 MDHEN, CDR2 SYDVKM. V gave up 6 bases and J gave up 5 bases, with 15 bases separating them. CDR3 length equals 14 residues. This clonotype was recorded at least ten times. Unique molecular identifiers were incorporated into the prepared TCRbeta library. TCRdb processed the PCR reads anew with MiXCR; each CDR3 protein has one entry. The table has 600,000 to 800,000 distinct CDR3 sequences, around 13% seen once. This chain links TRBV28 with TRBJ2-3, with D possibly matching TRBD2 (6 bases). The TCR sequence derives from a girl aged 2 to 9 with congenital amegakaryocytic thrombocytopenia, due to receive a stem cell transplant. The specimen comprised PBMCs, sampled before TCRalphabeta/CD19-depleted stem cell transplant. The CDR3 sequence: CASSLALGGDTQYF. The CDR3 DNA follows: TGTGCCAGCAGCCTAGCCTTGGGGGGAGATACGCAGTATTTT.